Sequencing of this T cell receptor (beta chain) was carried out in a study of cytomegalovirus exposure and HLA in healthy donors. General study results and limits: A missense variant in DCLRE1C was later tied to TCR beta V- and J-gene trimming. Some V segments could not be told apart, so they were left out, TRBV6-2 and TRBV6-3 among them. A later analysis showed that HLA-associated TCR beta chains had undergone more clonal expansion than equally common others.

Per germline, CDR1 GTSNPN and CDR2 SVGIG (reference sequence). V lost 3 bases and J lost 3, with 13 bases in between. The CDR3 has 14 residues. The study ran its PCR with 60 Vbeta and 13 Jbeta primers. As processed by the authors: Later, roughly 77 million unique TCR beta chains were counted in an analysis, and about 10 million of them were shared. The data were produced by immunoSEQ multiplex PCR, yet TCRdb's version contains in-frame clones alone and is incomplete. The V and J calls and clone size are taken from that table; D and trimming were inferred from the DNA. The sample includes around 60,000 clones, 75% to 85% of them seen just once. About this clone itself: No antigen is known for it.

The genes are TRBV30 and TRBJ2-3, with D perhaps matching TRBD2 (6 bases). The sequenced sample consisted of PBMCs. The TCR was taken from a man aged 50 to 60 in good health and CMV-seropositive. The CDR3 DNA sequence: TGTGCCTGGAGAAGGCCAGGAGGGACAGATACGCAGTATTTT. Translated, it gives CAWRRPGGTDTQYF.